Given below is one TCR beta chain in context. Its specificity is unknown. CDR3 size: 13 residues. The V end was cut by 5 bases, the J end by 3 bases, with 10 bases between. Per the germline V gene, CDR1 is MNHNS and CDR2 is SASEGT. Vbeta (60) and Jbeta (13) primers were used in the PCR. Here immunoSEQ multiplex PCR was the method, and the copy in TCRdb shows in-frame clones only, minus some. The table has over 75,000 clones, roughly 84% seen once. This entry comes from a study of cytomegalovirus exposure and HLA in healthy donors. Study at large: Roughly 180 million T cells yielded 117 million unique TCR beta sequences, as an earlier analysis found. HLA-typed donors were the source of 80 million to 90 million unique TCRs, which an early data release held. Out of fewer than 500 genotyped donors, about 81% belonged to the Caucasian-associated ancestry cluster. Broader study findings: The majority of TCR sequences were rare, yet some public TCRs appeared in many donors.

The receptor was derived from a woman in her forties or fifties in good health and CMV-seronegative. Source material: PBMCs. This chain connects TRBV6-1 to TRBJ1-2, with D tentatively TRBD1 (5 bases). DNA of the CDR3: TGTGCCAGCAGTTCAGGGTGGGACTATGGCTACACCTTC. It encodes CASSSGWDYGYTF.